This is a list of T cell receptor beta chains from one sample in a study of CXCR3 chemokines and chemotherapy response in bladder cancer. TCRdb reprocessed the PCR reads with MiXCR, giving one entry per CDR3 protein. The sample includes 1,200 to 1,500 distinct CDR3 sequences, almost 6% of them seen just once. The biological material was taken from a patient whose treatment included neoadjuvant chemotherapy. The receptor source for this set is a human donor with bladder cancer that responded to neoadjuvant chemotherapy. CDR3s include the opening cysteine and the closing phenylalanine or tryptophan. A D gene is named only where the DNA matches it firmly. A clone size is listed for some rows: how often the clone was seen (once, few, many), or a class if it is expanded.

v_gene,len,j_gene,d_gene,abundance,CDR3nt,CDR3aa
TRBV12-3/TRBV12-4,15,TRBJ2-1,NA,many,TGTGCCAGCAGTCCCCCGCGTAGGGGCTACAATGAGCAGTTCTTC,CASSPPRRGYNEQFF
TRBV19,14,TRBJ2-1,TRBD1,large,TGTGCCAGTAGTGTGGGACAGGGATCCAATGAGCAGTTCTTC,CASSVGQGSNEQFF
TRBV20-1,14,TRBJ1-4,NA,few,TGCAGTGCTAGGGGTTCACAGGGAAAAGAAAAACTGTTTTTT,CSARGSQGKEKLFF
TRBV6-1,14,TRBJ2-5,TRBD1,medium-sized,TGTGCCAGCAGGATGGGACAGGGACAAGAGACCCAGTACTTC,CASRMGQGQETQYF
TRBV7-9,16,TRBJ1-1,TRBD1,once,TGTGCCAGCAGCAGCCGGGACAGGTATATGAACACTGAAGCTTTCTTT,CASSSRDRYMNTEAFF
TRBV6-6,15,TRBJ1-6,NA,large,TGTGCCAGCACCGAAACAGGTGTTCATAATTCACCCCTCCACTTT,CASTETGVHNSPLHF
TRBV6-6,16,TRBJ1-6,NA,large,TGTGCCAGCACCCAGACAGCTGACTCCTATAATTCACCCCTCCACTTT,CASTQTADSYNSPLHF
TRBV29-1,12,TRBJ2-7,NA,medium-sized,TGCAGCGTTGTTCTACAGGCCTACGAGCAGTACTTC,CSVVLQAYEQYF
TRBV12-3/TRBV12-4,12,TRBJ2-3,NA,many,TGTGCCAGCAGTTTAATCGCAGATACGCAGTATTTT,CASSLIADTQYF
TRBV7-2,17,TRBJ2-1,TRBD1,medium-sized,TGTGCCAGCAGCTTAGAGTCTGGACAGGGGATTTACAATGAGCAGTTCTTC,CASSLESGQGIYNEQFF
TRBV5-1,14,TRBJ2-3,NA,NA,TGCGCCAGCAGCTTGGGGACACCCACAGATACGCAGTATTTT,CASSLGTPTDTQYF
TRBV6-2/TRBV6-3,18,TRBJ1-5,TRBD1,medium-sized,TGTGCCAGCAGTTACCACAAGACAGGGGGCTACGGCAATCAGCCCCAGCATTTT,CASSYHKTGGYGNQPQHF
TRBV29-1,16,TRBJ2-1,TRBD2,medium-sized,TGCAGCGTGACTAGGGGAGTGGGGGGGATATACAATGAGCAGTTCTTC,CSVTRGVGGIYNEQFF
TRBV19,12,TRBJ1-5,NA,medium-sized,TGTGCCAGTAAGGGGGTAAAGGGGCCCCAGCATTTT,CASKGVKGPQHF
TRBV19,13,TRBJ1-2,NA,large,TGTGCCAGTAGTCCCCGGGGGGACTATGGCTACACCTTC,CASSPRGDYGYTF
TRBV15,15,TRBJ2-4,NA,medium-sized,TGTGCCACCAGCAGAGTTTCAGGTGGGAAAAACATTCAGTACTTC,CATSRVSGGKNIQYF
TRBV19,16,TRBJ2-5,TRBD1,medium-sized,TGTGCCAGTAGTGCCGGGACAGGGCAGTACCAAGAGACCCAGTACTTC,CASSAGTGQYQETQYF
TRBV18,13,TRBJ2-1,TRBD1,medium-sized,TGTGCCAGCTCTCCGCAGGGGGTTGGTGAGCAGTTCTTC,CASSPQGVGEQFF
TRBV5-6,14,TRBJ2-3,NA,medium-sized,TGTGCCAGCAGCTTGGAGGGGTTCACAGATACGCAGTATTTT,CASSLEGFTDTQYF
TRBV7-9,12,TRBJ1-3,NA,NA,TGTGCCAGCAGCTTAGTATTAAACACCATATATTTT,CASSLVLNTIYF
TRBV7-2,13,TRBJ1-1,NA,large,TGTGCCAGCACCCCAGCCCCGGGTACTGAAGCTTTCTTT,CASTPAPGTEAFF
TRBV14,18,TRBJ2-2,NA,few,TGTGCCAGCAGCTACCAACTCGGACACCGTTTTGACACCGGGGAGCTGTTTTTT,CASSYQLGHRFDTGELFF
TRBV7-2,17,TRBJ2-3,TRBD1,large,TGTGCCAGCAGCCCGAGACAGGGTAGAGGGTACACAGATACGCAGTATTTT,CASSPRQGRGYTDTQYF
TRBV20-1,15,TRBJ2-3,TRBD1,few,TGCAGTGCTACCGAGGGGGCGTTGGGCGGAGATACGCAGTATTTT,CSATEGALGGDTQYF
TRBV6-1,15,TRBJ2-1,TRBD2,medium-sized,TGTGCCAGCAGTGAAGCGCTTGGACTAGTATTTGAGCAGTTCTTC,CASSEALGLVFEQFF
TRBV20-1,19,TRBJ1-5,TRBD1,few,TGCAGTGCGCTAGGGTTTACAGGGGGCGCGGCGTATAGCAATCAGCCCCAGCATTTT,CSALGFTGGAAYSNQPQHF
TRBV12-3/TRBV12-4,14,TRBJ1-1,NA,medium-sized,TGTGCCAGCAGTTTTACCGGACAGAACACTGAAGCTTTCTTT,CASSFTGQNTEAFF
TRBV5-4,17,TRBJ1-4,NA,medium-sized,TGTGCCAGCAGCCCCCGGGGGGAGGGGACGGATAATGAAAAACTGTTTTTT,CASSPRGEGTDNEKLFF